This TCR beta chain comes out of a study of CD8+CD57+ T cells in acquired aplastic anemia. Study-level results: Roughly 27 sequences, all CD8+ CDR3, were shared between patients and controls.

The TCR beta profiling, which covered VDJ combination and CDR3 sequence, was carried out using genomic DNA as the template. TCRdb called the reads again in MiXCR, with one record for every CDR3 protein. The table records roughly 50,000 distinct CDR3 sequences, 70% to 80% of them present only once. Germline CDR1 reads LNHDA; CDR2 reads SQIVND (reference sequence). This CDR3 contains 13 residues. The V gene lost 2 bases and the J gene lost 9 bases, with 11 bases spanning the gap. This clonotype occurred once. The antigen is unknown. The clonotype originates from a human donor in good health, serving as a control. The sample was sorted CD4+, CD8+, or CD8+CD57+ T cells (not recorded which) from PBMCs. This chain links TRBV19 with TRBJ2-1; the D call may be TRBD1 or TRBD2 (5 bases each). The CDR3 DNA follows: TGTGCCAGTAGTATAACCCGGGGCGGTGAGCAGTTCTTC. Amino acid sequence: CASSITRGGEQFF.